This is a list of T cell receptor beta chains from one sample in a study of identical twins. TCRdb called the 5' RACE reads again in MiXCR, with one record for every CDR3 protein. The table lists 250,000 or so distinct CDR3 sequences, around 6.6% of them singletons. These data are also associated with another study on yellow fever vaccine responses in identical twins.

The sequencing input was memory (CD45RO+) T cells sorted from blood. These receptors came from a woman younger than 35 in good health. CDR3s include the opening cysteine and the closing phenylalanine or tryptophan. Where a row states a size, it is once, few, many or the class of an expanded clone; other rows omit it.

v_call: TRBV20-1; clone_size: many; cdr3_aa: CSAPSGIALEQYF
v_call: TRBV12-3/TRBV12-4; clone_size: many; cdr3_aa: CASRIRQGPNTEAFF
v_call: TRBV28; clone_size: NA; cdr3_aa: CASSLIGGPYEQFF
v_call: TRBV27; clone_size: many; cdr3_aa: CASSFGYQETQYF
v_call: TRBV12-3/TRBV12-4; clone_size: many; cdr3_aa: CASSFGGELFF
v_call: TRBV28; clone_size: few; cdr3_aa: CASKFPSGGTSGETQYF
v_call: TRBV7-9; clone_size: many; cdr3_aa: CASSLGVTDTQYF
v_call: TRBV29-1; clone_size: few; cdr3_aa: CSVLAGGAETQYF
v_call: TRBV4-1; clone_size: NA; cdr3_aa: CASSQAPGPNDNEQFF
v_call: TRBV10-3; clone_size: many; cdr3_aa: CAISESLIRSNTEAFF
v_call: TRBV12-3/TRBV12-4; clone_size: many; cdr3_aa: CASSLGRGEETQYF
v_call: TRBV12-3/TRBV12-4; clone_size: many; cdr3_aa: CASSLVASTDTQYF
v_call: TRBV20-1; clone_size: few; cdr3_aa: CSARKETQYF
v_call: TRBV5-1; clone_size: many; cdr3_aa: CASSPGAGSGNQPQHF
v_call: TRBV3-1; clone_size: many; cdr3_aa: CASSQGTVNTGELFF